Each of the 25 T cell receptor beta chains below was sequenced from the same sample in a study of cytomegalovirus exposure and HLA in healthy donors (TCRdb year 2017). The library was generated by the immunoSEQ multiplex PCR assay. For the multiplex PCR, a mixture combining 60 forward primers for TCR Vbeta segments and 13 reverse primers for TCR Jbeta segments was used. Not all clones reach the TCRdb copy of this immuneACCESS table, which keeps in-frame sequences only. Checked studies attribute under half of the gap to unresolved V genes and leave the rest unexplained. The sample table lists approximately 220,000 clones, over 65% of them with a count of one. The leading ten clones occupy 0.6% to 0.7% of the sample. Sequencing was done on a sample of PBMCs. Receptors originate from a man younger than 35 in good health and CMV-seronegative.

CDR3 protein: CASSLFVTFGGTDTQYF. The CDR3 coding sequence is TGTGCCAGCAGTTTATTCGTCACGTTCGGGGGCACAGATACGCAGTATTTT. The V call is TRBV27, the J call TRBJ2-3, with D possibly being TRBD2 (5 bases). Trimming left V 1 base short and J 1 base short, with 15 bases between. This CDR3 region has 17 residues. Germline V gene data show CDR1 as MNHEY and CDR2 as SMNVEV (reference sequence).

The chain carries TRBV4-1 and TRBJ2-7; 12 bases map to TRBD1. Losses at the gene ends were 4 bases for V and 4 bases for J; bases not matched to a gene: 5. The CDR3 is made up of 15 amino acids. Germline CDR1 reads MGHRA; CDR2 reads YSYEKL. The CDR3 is CASSLMGQGAYEQYF. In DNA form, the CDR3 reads TGCGCCAGCAGCCTCATGGGACAGGGGGCTTACGAGCAGTACTTC.

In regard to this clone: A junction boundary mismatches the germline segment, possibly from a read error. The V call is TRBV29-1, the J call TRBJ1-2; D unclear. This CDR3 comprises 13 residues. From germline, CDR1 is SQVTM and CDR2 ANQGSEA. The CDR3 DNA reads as TGCAGCGTTGTCGGGGAGTCAACTTATGGCCACACCTTC. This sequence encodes CSVVGESTYGHTF.

The CDR3 bases are TGTGCCAGCAGCCCCTCTAACCTCTACGAGCAGTACTTC. Protein sequence: CASSPSNLYEQYF. The chain recombines TRBV7-2 with TRBJ2-7; no firm D call. Trimming removed 5 bases from V and 3 bases from J, with 11 bases in between. Germline V CDR1 and CDR2: SGHTA, FQGNSA. CDR3 length: 13 residues. Using reference TRBV7-2 and TRBJ2-7 for the parts outside the CDR3, the full variable domain is GAGVSQSPSNKVTEKGKDVELRCDPISGHTALYWYRQSLGQGLEFLIYFQGNSAPDKSGLPSDRFSAERTGGSVSTLTIQRTQQEDSAVYLCASSPSNLYEQYFGPGTRLTVT.

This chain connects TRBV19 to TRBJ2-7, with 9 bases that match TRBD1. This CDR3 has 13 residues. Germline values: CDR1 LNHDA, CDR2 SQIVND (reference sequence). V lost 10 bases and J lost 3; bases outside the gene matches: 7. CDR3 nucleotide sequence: TGTGCCACCAAACAGGGGGCTAACTACGAGCAGTACTTC. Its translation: CATKQGANYEQYF. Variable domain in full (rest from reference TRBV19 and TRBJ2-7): DGGITQSPKYLFRKEGQNVTLSCEQNLNHDAMYWYRQDPGQGLRLIYYSQIVNDFQKGDIAEGYSVSREKKESFPLTVTSAQKNPTAFYLCATKQGANYEQYFGPGTRLTVT.

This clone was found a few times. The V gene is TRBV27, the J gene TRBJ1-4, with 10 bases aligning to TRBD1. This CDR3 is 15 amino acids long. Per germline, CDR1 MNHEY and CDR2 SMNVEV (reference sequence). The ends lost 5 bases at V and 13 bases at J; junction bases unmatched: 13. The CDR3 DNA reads TGTGCCAGCAGTCCATCCGATCCCGGGACAGGGGCACTGTTTTTT. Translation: CASSPSDPGTGALFF.

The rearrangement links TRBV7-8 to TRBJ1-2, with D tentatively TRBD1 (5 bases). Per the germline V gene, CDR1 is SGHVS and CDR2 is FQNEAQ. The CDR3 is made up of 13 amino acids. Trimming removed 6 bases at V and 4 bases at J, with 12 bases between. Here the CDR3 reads CASSTQGSYGYTF. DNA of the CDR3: TGTGCCAGCAGTACCCAGGGAAGCTATGGCTACACCTTC.

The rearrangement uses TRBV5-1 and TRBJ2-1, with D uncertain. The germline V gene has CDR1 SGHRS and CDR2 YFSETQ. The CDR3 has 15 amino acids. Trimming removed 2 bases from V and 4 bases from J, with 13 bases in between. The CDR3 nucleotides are TGCGCCAGCAGCTTTGACGGGTCGGAGTACAATGAGCAGTTCTTC. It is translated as CASSFDGSEYNEQFF. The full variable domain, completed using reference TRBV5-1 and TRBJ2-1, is KAGVTQTPRYLIKTRGQQVTLSCSPISGHRSVSWYQQTPGQGLQFLFEYFSETQRNKGNFPGRFSGRQFSNSRSEMNVSTLELGDSALYLCASSFDGSEYNEQFFGPGTRLTVL.

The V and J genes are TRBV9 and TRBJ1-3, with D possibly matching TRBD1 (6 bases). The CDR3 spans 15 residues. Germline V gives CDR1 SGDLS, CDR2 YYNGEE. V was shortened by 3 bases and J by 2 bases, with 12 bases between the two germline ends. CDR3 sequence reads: CASSAEQGPGNTIYF. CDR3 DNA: TGTGCCAGCAGCGCGGAACAGGGTCCTGGAAACACCATATATTTT.

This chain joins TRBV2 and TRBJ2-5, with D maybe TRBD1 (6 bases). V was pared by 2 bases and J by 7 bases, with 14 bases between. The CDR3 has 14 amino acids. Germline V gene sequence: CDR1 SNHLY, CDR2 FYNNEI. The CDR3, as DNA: TGTGCCAGCAGTGAATTGGATCCCAGGGGGACCCAGTACTTC. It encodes CASSELDPRGTQYF.

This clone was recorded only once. The CDR3 DNA is TGTGCCAGCAGGTCTCTGATTAGCTCCTACGAGCAGTACTTC. Its protein product is CASRSLISSYEQYF. The genes are TRBV2 and TRBJ2-7; D gene ambiguous. The CDR3 runs to 14 residues. The germline V and J ends were trimmed by 6 bases and 0 bases, with 12 bases remaining between them. Germline assignment: CDR1 SNHLY and CDR2 FYNNEI.

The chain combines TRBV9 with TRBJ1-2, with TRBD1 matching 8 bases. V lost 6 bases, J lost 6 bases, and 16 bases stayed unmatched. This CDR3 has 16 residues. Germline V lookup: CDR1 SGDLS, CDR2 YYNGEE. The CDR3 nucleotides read TGTGCCAGCACCGGGACAGGAGCCCGGAGGAGGGATGGCTACACCTTC. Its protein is CASTGTGARRRDGYTF.

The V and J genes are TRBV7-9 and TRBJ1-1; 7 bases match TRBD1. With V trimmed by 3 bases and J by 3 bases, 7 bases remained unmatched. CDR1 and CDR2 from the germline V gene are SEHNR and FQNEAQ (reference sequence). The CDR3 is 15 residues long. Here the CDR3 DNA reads TGTGCCAGCAGCTTCTTTACAGGGGAAGACACTGAAGCTTTCTTT. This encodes CASSFFTGEDTEAFF.

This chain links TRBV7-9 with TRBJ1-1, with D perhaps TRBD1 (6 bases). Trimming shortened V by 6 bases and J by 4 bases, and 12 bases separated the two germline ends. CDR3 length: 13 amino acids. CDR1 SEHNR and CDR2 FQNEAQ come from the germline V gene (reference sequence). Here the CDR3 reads CASRMTGLTEAFF. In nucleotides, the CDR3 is TGTGCCAGCAGAATGACAGGTCTCACTGAAGCTTTCTTT.

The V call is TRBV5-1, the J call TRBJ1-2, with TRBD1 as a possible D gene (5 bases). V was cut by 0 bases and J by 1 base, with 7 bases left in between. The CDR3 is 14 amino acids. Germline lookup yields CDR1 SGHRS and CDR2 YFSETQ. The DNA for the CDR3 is TGCGCCAGCAGCTTGGGACAGAATAACTATGGCTACACCTTC. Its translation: CASSLGQNNYGYTF. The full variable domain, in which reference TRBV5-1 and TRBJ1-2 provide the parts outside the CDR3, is KAGVTQTPRYLIKTRGQQVTLSCSPISGHRSVSWYQQTPGQGLQFLFEYFSETQRNKGNFPGRFSGRQFSNSRSEMNVSTLELGDSALYLCASSLGQNNYGYTFGSGTRLTVV.

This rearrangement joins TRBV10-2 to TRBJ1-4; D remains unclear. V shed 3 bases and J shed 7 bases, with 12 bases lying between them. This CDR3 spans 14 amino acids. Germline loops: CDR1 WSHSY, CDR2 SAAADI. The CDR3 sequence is CASSDGGTGEKLFF. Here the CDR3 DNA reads TGCGCCAGCAGTGATGGTGGCACGGGTGAAAAACTGTTTTTT.

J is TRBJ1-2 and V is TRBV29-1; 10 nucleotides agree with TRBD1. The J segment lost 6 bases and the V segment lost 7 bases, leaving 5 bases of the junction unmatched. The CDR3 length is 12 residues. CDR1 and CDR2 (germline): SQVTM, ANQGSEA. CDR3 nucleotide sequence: TGCAGCGGCCGGGACAGGGGAGATGGCTACACCTTC. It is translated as CSGRDRGDGYTF. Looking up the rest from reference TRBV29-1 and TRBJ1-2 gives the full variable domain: SAVISQKPSRDICQRGTSLTIQCQVDSQVTMMFWYRQQPGQSLTLIATANQGSEATYESGFVIDKFPISRPNLTFSTLTVSNMSPEDSSIYLCSGRDRGDGYTFGSGTRLTVV.

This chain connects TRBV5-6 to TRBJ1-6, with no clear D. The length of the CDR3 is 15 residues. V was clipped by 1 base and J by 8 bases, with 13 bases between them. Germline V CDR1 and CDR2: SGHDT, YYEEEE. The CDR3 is CASSLFILSDSPLHF. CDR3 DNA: TGTGCCAGCAGCTTGTTTATATTGTCTGATTCACCCCTCCACTTT.

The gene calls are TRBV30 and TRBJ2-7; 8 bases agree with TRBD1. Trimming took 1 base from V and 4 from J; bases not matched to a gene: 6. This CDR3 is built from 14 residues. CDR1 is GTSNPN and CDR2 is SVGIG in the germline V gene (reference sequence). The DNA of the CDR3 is TGTGCCTGGAGTGCCCCAGGGGGCGCGTACGAGCAGTACTTC. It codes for CAWSAPGGAYEQYF.

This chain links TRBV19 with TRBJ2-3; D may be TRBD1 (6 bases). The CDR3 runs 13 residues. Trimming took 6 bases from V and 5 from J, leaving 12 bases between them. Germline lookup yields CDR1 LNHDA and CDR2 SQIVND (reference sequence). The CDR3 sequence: CASSQGLLDTQYF. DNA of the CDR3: TGTGCCAGTAGCCAGGGGTTATTAGATACGCAGTATTTT.

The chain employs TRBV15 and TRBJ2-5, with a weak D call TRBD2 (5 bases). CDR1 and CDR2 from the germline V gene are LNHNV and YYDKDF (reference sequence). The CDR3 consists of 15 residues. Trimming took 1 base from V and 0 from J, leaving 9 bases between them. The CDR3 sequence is CATSRGGKYQETQYF. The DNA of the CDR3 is TGTGCCACCAGCAGAGGAGGGAAGTACCAAGAGACCCAGTACTTC.

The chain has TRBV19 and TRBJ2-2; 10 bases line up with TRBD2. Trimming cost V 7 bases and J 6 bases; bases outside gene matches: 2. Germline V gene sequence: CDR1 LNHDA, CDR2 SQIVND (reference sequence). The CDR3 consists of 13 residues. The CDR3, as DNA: TGTGCCAGTAAGCGGGAGGGGCCCGGGGAGCTGTTTTTT. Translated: CASKREGPGELFF.

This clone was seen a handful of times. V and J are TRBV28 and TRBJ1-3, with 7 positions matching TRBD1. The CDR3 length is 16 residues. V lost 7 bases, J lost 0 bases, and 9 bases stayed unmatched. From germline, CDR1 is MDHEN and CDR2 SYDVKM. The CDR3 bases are TGTGCCAGCACTGAACTCGGGACAGCCTCTGGAAACACCATATATTTT. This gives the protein CASTELGTASGNTIYF. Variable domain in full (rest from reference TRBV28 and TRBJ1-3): DVKVTQSSRYLVKRTGEKVFLECVQDMDHENMFWYRQDPGLGLRLIYFSYDVKMKEKGDIPEGYSVSREKKERFSLILESASTNQTSMYLCASTELGTASGNTIYFGEGSWLTVV.

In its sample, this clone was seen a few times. CDR3 loop: CASSAQGLLYEQYF. In nucleotides, the CDR3 is TGTGCCAGTAGTGCGCAGGGGCTACTATACGAGCAGTACTTC. V and J are TRBV19 and TRBJ2-7; weak D call: TRBD1 (6 bases). CDR3 size: 14 residues. Per the germline V gene, CDR1 is LNHDA and CDR2 is SQIVND (reference sequence). V lost 5 bases, J lost 4 bases, and 15 bases lay in between.

CDR3 amino acids: CASSLSNSYEQYF. DNA for the CDR3: TGTGCCAGCAGTTTATCCAACAGCTACGAGCAGTACTTC. The J gene is TRBJ2-7, the V gene TRBV27; no firm D call. The germline V gene encodes CDR1 MNHEY and CDR2 SMNVEV (reference sequence). V shed 0 bases and J shed 3 bases, with 6 bases lying between them. The CDR3 is 13 residues long.